The source of this T cell receptor beta chain is a study of CD8+ T cells in alopecia areata. Study-level background: Administration of oral tofacitinib to treated patients was at 5 to 10 mg twice daily.

Following RNA extraction, reverse transcription yielded cDNA that acted as the sequencing template. Generated by immunoSEQ multiplex PCR, the TCRdb table keeps only in-frame clones and is missing some. The repertoire holds tens of thousands of clones, with just over 70% as singletons. In regard to this clone: The antigen is unknown.

The ends were cut back, 0 bases at V and 8 bases at J, with 14 bases in the middle. This CDR3 is 15 amino acids long. The germline CDR1 and CDR2 sequences are LGHNA and YSLEER. The study, taken as a whole, reports: Expanded CD8+ clones among the top 100, as well as scalp clonality, were significantly decreased by tofacitinib.

The sample's treatment: oral pan-JAK inhibitor, 5-10 mg twice daily. This receptor was obtained from a human donor with alopecia areata. Source: CD8+ T cells sorted from blood, taken between weeks 43 and 45, from a patient treated with tofacitinib. J is TRBJ2-1 and V is TRBV4-3; D ambiguous. CDR3 sequence reads: CASSQDVAGMDEQFF. The CDR3 DNA is TGCGCCAGCAGCCAAGATGTCGCAGGTATGGATGAGCAGTTCTTC.